This TCR beta chain was sequenced during a study of beta chain features in type 1 diabetes. Study-wide background: Patients looked much like healthy donors when it came to age, gender and cell yields.

This clone has a handful of counts. V trimming: 5 bases; J trimming: 8 bases; junction bases outside the gene matches: 6. The length of the CDR3 is 16 residues. Germline assignment: CDR1 SGHAT and CDR2 FQDESV (reference sequence). Reverse transcription of all isolated RNA meant that expressed TCRB transcripts were sequenced. Method: immunoSEQ multiplex PCR; TCRdb's copy keeps in-frame clones and lacks some. The sample holds about 330,000 clones, 9.5% to 12% seen once. The chain carries TRBV11-1 and TRBJ2-1, with 16 bases lining up with TRBD2. Specimen: naive CD4+ T cells from blood. This receptor was identified in a woman aged 25 to 39 in good health. CDR3 region: CASSQGLAGGPDEQFF. CDR3 nucleotides: TGTGCCAGCAGCCAGGGACTAGCGGGAGGGCCAGATGAGCAGTTCTTC.